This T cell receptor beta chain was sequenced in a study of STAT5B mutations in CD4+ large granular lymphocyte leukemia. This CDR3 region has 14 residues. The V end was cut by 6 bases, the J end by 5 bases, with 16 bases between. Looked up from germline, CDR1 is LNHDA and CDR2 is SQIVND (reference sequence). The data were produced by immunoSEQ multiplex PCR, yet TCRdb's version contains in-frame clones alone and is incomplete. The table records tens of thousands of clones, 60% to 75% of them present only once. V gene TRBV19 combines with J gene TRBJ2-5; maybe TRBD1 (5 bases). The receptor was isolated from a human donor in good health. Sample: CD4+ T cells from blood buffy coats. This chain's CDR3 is CASRKGLKEETQYF. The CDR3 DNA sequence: TGTGCCAGTAGGAAGGGGCTGAAGGAGGAGACCCAGTACTTC.